These 27 T cell receptor beta chains originate from one sample sequenced in a study of CD8+CD57+ T cells in acquired aplastic anemia. The patients chosen for sequencing had shown expansion of CD8+CD57+ cells (detected by flow cytometry). The use of genomic DNA as template underpinned the TCR beta VDJ and CDR3 profiling. TCRdb reanalysed the reads using MiXCR and keeps one entry per CDR3 protein. The sample carries 130,000 or so distinct CDR3 sequences, about 50% recorded once. The sample taken for sequencing was sorted CD4+, CD8+, or CD8+CD57+ T cells (not recorded which) from PBMCs. The source of these receptors is a human donor with aplastic anemia.

This clonotype was observed a single time. The chain has TRBV5-1 and TRBJ1-5, with D possibly matching TRBD1 (5 bases). This CDR3 spans 14 amino acids. In germline, CDR1 is SGHRS, CDR2 YFSETQ. Deletions cut 2 bases from V and 2 bases from J, with 8 bases between. The CDR3 spells CASSFLGGNQPQHF. In DNA, the CDR3 is TGCGCCAGCAGCTTTCTGGGGGGCAATCAGCCCCAGCATTTT. Filled out from reference TRBV5-1 and TRBJ1-5, the complete variable domain reads KAGVTQTPRYLIKTRGQQVTLSCSPISGHRSVSWYQQTPGQGLQFLFEYFSETQRNKGNFPGRFSGRQFSNSRSEMNVSTLELGDSALYLCASSFLGGNQPQHFGDGTRLSIL.

The chain employs TRBV7-6 and TRBJ1-5; no clear D gene. CDR1 SGHVS and CDR2 FNYEAQ come from the germline V gene. The CDR3 loop spans 13 amino acids. Trimming took off 1 base at V and 4 bases at J, with 5 bases between the two ends. The CDR3 is CASSLDVNQPQHF. DNA of the CDR3: TGTGCCAGCAGCTTAGATGTTAATCAGCCCCAGCATTTT.

As to this clonotype: This sequence may be a read error, since a much larger clone differs from it by one base. V gene TRBV4-3 combines with J gene TRBJ1-1; D is unclear. V shed 0 bases and J shed 4 bases, with 12 bases lying between them. The germline CDR1 and CDR2 sequences are LGHNA and YSLEER. This CDR3 region has 15 residues. CDR3 nucleotide sequence: TGCGCCAGCAGCCAAGAAAACACGAGGTGCACTGAAGCTTTCTTT. Its protein is CASSQENTRCTEAFF.

The chain combines TRBV4-2 with TRBJ2-7, with 7 bases matching TRBD1. This CDR3 contains 16 residues. V dropped 4 bases and J dropped 3; count of bases not matched to a gene: 12. Germline assignment: CDR1 LGHNA and CDR2 YNFKEQ. CDR3 DNA sequence: TGTGCCAGCAGCCCAGAGACAGGGAAAGGGGGCTACGAGCAGTACTTC. It is translated as CASSPETGKGGYEQYF.

The chain uses TRBV15 and TRBJ2-6, with a weak D call TRBD1 (5 bases). The CDR3 contains 16 residues. V was trimmed by 5 bases and J by 0 bases, leaving 11 bases between them. Germline loops: CDR1 LNHNV, CDR2 YYDKDF (reference sequence). The CDR3 DNA reads TGTGCCACCAGCCTTCGTCAGGGCTCTGGGGCCAACGTCCTGACTTTC. Translated: CATSLRQGSGANVLTF. Full variable domain (missing parts from reference TRBV15 and TRBJ2-6): DAMVIQNPRYQVTQFGKPVTLSCSQTLNHNVMYWYQQKSSQAPKLLFHYYDKDFNNEADTPDNFQSRRPNTSFCFLDIRSPGLGDTAMYLCATSLRQGSGANVLTFGAGSRLTVL.

The chain carries TRBV4-1 and TRBJ2-7; 9 bases align to TRBD1. Germline V gene lookup returns CDR1 MGHRA and CDR2 YSYEKL. The CDR3 contains 16 residues. V lost 4 bases, J lost 1 base, and 8 bases stayed unmatched. DNA for the CDR3: TGCGCCAGCAGCCTAGTCCCGGGACAGGGTTCCTACGAGCAGTACTTC. Encoded protein: CASSLVPGQGSYEQYF.

This rearrangement joins TRBV19 to TRBJ1-2; a possible D gene is TRBD1 (6 bases). V was cut by 3 bases and J by 8 bases, with 16 bases left in between. The CDR3 is 14 residues long. CDR1 and CDR2 (germline): LNHDA, SQIVND (reference sequence). CDR3: CASSIPTGARGYTF. The CDR3 DNA reads TGTGCCAGTAGTATCCCCACGGGGGCTCGAGGCTACACCTTC.

The rearrangement links TRBV12-5 to TRBJ1-1; D call uncertain. The CDR3 extends over 12 amino acids. Trimming took off 3 bases at V and 6 bases at J, with 8 bases between the two ends. In germline, CDR1 is LGHNT, CDR2 FRNRAP. The CDR3 protein is CASGFPEAEAFF. The CDR3 DNA sequence: TGTGCTAGTGGTTTCCCAGAGGCTGAAGCTTTCTTT.

V is TRBV29-1 and J is TRBJ2-3; D possibly corresponds to TRBD1 (5 bases). V gave up 2 bases and J gave up 2 bases, with 11 bases separating them. This CDR3 spans 14 amino acids. CDR1 and CDR2 (germline): SQVTM, ANQGSEA. As DNA, the CDR3 is TGCAGCGTTGAAATTCCAGGGCACACAGATACGCAGTATTTT. It yields the protein CSVEIPGHTDTQYF.

The genes are TRBV24-1 and TRBJ2-7; D gene ambiguous. Germline loops: CDR1 KGHDR, CDR2 SFDVKD. The CDR3 is 16 amino acids. Trimming removed 3 bases from V and 2 bases from J, with 16 bases in between. For the CDR3, the DNA is TGTGCCACCAGTGATGCCGTCGGGCACAGCACCTACGAGCAGTACTTC. Translated, it gives CATSDAVGHSTYEQYF.

The genes are TRBV15 and TRBJ1-6, with D perhaps matching TRBD1 (6 bases). The CDR3 is 16 residues long. Trimming removed 1 base from V and 5 bases from J, with 12 bases in between. Germline V CDR1 and CDR2: LNHNV, YYDKDF (reference sequence). The CDR3 region is CATSRATGSHNSPLHF. The CDR3 nucleotides read TGTGCCACCAGCAGAGCCACAGGGTCCCATAATTCACCCCTCCACTTT.

This clonotype occurred many times. CDR3 sequence reads: CASSIGSNTEAFF. The CDR3 DNA reads TGTGCCAGTAGTATAGGATCCAACACTGAAGCTTTCTTT. The chain has TRBV19 and TRBJ1-1; D is uncertain. CDR1 is LNHDA, CDR2 SQIVND, per germline (reference sequence). V shed 1 base and J shed 2 bases, with 5 bases lying between them. This CDR3 spans 13 amino acids. Full variable domain (outside the CDR3, taken from reference TRBV19 and TRBJ1-1): DGGITQSPKYLFRKEGQNVTLSCEQNLNHDAMYWYRQDPGQGLRLIYYSQIVNDFQKGDIAEGYSVSREKKESFPLTVTSAQKNPTAFYLCASSIGSNTEAFFGQGTRLTVV.

The table lists this clonotype with many counts. The rearrangement uses TRBV20-1 and TRBJ2-7, with 7 positions matching TRBD1. The CDR3 runs to 15 residues. Germline CDR1 and CDR2: DFQATT and SNEGSKA (reference sequence). Germline trimming cut 1 base from V and 3 bases from J; bases unmatched to any gene: 9. CDR3 nucleotide sequence: TGCAGTGCTAGAGGACAGGGCTCTCACGTCTACGAGCAGTACTTC. As protein: CSARGQGSHVYEQYF.

This clonotype was recorded many times. The chain couples TRBV20-1 to TRBJ2-7; perhaps TRBD1 as D (5 bases). The germline CDR1 and CDR2 sequences are DFQATT and SNEGSKA (reference sequence). Between the trimmed V and J ends, which lost 7 bases and 5 bases, there was a span of 12 bases. CDR3 length equals 11 residues. Here the CDR3 reads CSGLWGNEQYF. CDR3 sequence (DNA): TGCAGTGGACTCTGGGGCAACGAGCAGTACTTC.

The V and J genes are TRBV20-1 and TRBJ1-5, with TRBD1 identical over 7 bases. V trimming: 1 base; J trimming: 6 bases; junction bases outside the gene matches: 3. The CDR3 runs to 13 residues. Germline V lookup: CDR1 DFQATT, CDR2 SNEGSKA (reference sequence). The CDR3: CSARGRDSQPQHF. The CDR3 nucleotides read TGCAGTGCTAGAGGTAGGGACAGTCAGCCCCAGCATTTT.

This chain connects TRBV10-3 to TRBJ2-1; 9 bases are shared with TRBD2. J lost 8 bases, V lost 4 bases, and 6 bases had no gene match. The CDR3 has 14 residues. Germline CDR1 is ENHRY and CDR2 is SYGVKD. CDR3 sequence (DNA): TGTGCCATCAGTGGGGGCGGGGGGGCCCATGAGCAGTTCTTC. This sequence encodes CAISGGGGAHEQFF.

This clonotype was seen many times. The chain has TRBV7-9 and TRBJ1-5; D is ambiguous. Trimming took 5 bases from V and 0 from J, leaving 11 bases between them. Looked up from germline, CDR1 is SEHNR and CDR2 is FQNEAQ (reference sequence). There are 15 residues in the CDR3. In nucleotides, the CDR3 is TGTGCCAGCAGCCCCCGCGGGGTTAGCAATCAGCCCCAGCATTTT. It yields the protein CASSPRGVSNQPQHF.

Worth noting for this clonotype: This could be a read error, since a much larger clone is one nucleotide away. Given the absence of the conserved phenylalanine or tryptophan at the CDR3 end, a read error is likely. J is TRBJ2-3 and V is TRBV15; TRBD2 is a possible D gene (5 bases). CDR3 length equals 15 residues. Looked up from germline, CDR1 is LNHNV and CDR2 is YYDKDF (reference sequence). The CDR3 nucleotides read TGTGCCACCGGCAGAGATGGACTCCAGAAAGATACGCAGTATGTT. Amino acids: CATGRDGLQKDTQYV.

The chain uses TRBV7-2 and TRBJ2-1; possibly TRBD1 or TRBD2 for D (5 bases each). The V gene's germline CDR1 is SGHTA and CDR2 FQGNSA. The CDR3 is made up of 13 amino acids. V was trimmed by 4 bases and J by 7 bases, leaving 11 bases between them. CDR3 nucleotides: TGTGCCAGCAGCTGGGACGGCTCGAATGAGCAGTTCTTC. Residues: CASSWDGSNEQFF.

In its sample, this clonotype was seen many times. The rearrangement uses TRBV20-1 and TRBJ2-4; D is unclear. The CDR3 has 15 amino acids. Germline lookup yields CDR1 DFQATT and CDR2 SNEGSKA (reference sequence). Trimming took off 6 bases at V and 1 base at J, with 16 bases between the two ends. The CDR3 nucleotides read TGCAGTGCAAGACCTGTCTCGGTTGCCAAAAACATTCAGTACTTC. This translates into CSARPVSVAKNIQYF.

The chain combines TRBV5-4 with TRBJ2-2; D unresolved. The length of the CDR3 is 16 residues. Trimming cost V 3 bases and J 0 bases, with 12 bases left between them. Germline V gives CDR1 SGHNT, CDR2 YYREEE (reference sequence). CDR3 residues: CASSSQTRANTGELFF. The CDR3 region has the DNA TGTGCCAGCAGCTCGCAGACACGAGCGAACACCGGGGAGCTGTTTTTT.

This clonotype was detected only a few times. The chain couples TRBV29-1 to TRBJ2-7; no definite D call. Trimming cost V 1 base and J 9 bases, with 13 bases left between them. Germline V lookup: CDR1 SQVTM, CDR2 ANQGSEA. This CDR3 has 12 amino acids. The CDR3 region has the DNA TGCAGCGTTGAAGGCTCCAGCTTGGCGCAGTACTTC. Protein: CSVEGSSLAQYF.

V gene TRBV2 combines with J gene TRBJ2-7, with no clear D. This CDR3 region has 12 residues. Trimming removed 1 base at V and 4 bases at J, with 5 bases between. From germline, CDR1 is SNHLY and CDR2 FYNNEI. CDR3 in DNA: TGTGCCAGCAGTGAAGTAGGTTACGAGCAGTACTTC. This sequence encodes CASSEVGYEQYF. The full variable domain, rest sourced from reference TRBV2 and TRBJ2-7, is EPEVTQTPSHQVTQMGQEVILRCVPISNHLYFYWYRQILGQKVEFLVSFYNNEISEKSEIFDDQFSVERPDGSNFTLKIRSTKLEDSAMYFCASSEVGYEQYFGPGTRLTVT.

This clonotype was seen a few times. This chain links TRBV27 with TRBJ1-1; 11 nucleotides align to TRBD1. The CDR3 has 16 amino acids. J gave up 4 bases and V 5 bases, and 9 bases lay outside the gene matches. The germline CDR1 and CDR2 sequences are MNHEY and SMNVEV (reference sequence). The CDR3 region has the DNA TGTGCCAGCAGTCCCCCCGGGACAGGGGGAGGCACTGAAGCTTTCTTT. Its translation: CASSPPGTGGGTEAFF.

The chain has TRBV11-2 and TRBJ1-5; D gene uncertain. The CDR3 is 16 amino acids. Looked up from germline, CDR1 is SGHAT and CDR2 is FQNNGV. V was pared by 2 bases and J by 1 base, with 12 bases between. CDR3 sequence: CASSLREGLSNQPQHF. The CDR3 DNA follows: TGTGCCAGCAGCTTACGGGAGGGTCTGAGCAATCAGCCCCAGCATTTT.

Of note for this clonotype: Mismatch with germline at one junction end may stem from a read error. CDR3 DNA: TGTGCCAGCAGGGAAACTAGCGGGAGCTACAATGTGCAGTTCTTC. It is translated as CASRETSGSYNVQFF. The chain uses TRBV2 and TRBJ2-1; 11 nucleotides agree with TRBD2. CDR3 length equals 15 residues. Germline CDR1 is SNHLY and CDR2 is FYNNEI. Drawing the rest from reference TRBV2 and TRBJ2-1, the complete variable domain is EPEVTQTPSHQVTQMGQEVILRCVPISNHLYFYWYRQILGQKVEFLVSFYNNEISEKSEIFDDQFSVERPDGSNFTLKIRSTKLEDSAMYFCASRETSGSYNVQFFGPGTRLTVL.

A single count supports this clonotype. The chain couples TRBV11-2 to TRBJ1-1, with 7 bases that match TRBD1. This CDR3 comprises 14 residues. Germline V gives CDR1 SGHAT, CDR2 FQNNGV. With V trimmed by 1 base and J by 4 bases, 3 bases remained unmatched. Written as DNA, the CDR3 is TGTGCCAGCAGCTTAGGACAGGGTGTCACTGAAGCTTTCTTT. It codes for CASSLGQGVTEAFF.